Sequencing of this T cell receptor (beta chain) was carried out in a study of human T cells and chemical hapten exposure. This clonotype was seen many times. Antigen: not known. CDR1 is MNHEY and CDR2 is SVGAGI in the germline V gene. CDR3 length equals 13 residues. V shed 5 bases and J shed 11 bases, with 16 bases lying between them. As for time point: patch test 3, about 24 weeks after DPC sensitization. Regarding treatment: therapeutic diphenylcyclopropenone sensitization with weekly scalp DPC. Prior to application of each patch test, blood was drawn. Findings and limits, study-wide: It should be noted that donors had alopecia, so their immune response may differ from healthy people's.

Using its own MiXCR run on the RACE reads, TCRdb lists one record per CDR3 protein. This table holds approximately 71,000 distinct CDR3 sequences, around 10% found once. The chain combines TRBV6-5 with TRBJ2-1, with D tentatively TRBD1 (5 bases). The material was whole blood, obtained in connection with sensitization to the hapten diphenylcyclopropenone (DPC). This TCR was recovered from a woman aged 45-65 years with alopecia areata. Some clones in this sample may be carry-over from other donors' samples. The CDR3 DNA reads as TGTGCCAGCAGTCCGACAGAGACCACGAAGCAGTTCTTC. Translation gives CASSPTETTKQFF.